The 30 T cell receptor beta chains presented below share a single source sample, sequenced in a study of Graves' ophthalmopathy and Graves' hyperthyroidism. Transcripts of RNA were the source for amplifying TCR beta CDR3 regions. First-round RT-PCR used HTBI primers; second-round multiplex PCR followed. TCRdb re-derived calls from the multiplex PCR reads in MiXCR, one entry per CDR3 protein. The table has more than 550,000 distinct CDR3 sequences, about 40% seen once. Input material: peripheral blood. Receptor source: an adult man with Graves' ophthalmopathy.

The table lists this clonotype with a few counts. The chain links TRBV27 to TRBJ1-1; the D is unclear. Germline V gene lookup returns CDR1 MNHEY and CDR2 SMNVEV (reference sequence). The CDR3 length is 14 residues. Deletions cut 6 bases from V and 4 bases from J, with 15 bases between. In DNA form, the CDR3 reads TGTGCCAGCAGCCCTCATTTTCCAGGCACTGAAGCTTTCTTT. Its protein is CASSPHFPGTEAFF.

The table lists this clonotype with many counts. CDR3 amino acids: CASSLAGDRSLDSNQPQHF. For the CDR3, the DNA is TGTGCCAGCAGCTTAGCGGGGGACAGGAGCCTGGATAGCAATCAGCCCCAGCATTTT. The J gene is TRBJ1-5, the V gene TRBV7-8, with TRBD1 matching over 8 bases. After removal of 0 bases from V and 0 bases from J, the junction contained 10 bases not matched to a gene. The germline gives CDR1 SGHVS, CDR2 FQNEAQ. This CDR3 has 19 amino acids.

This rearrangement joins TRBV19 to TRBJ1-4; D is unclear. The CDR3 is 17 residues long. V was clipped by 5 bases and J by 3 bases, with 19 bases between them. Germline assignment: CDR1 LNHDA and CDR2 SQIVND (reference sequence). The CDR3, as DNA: TGTGCCAGTAGTCGCCCCCTACGGCGGGGTTCTAATGAAAAACTGTTTTTT. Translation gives CASSRPLRRGSNEKLFF. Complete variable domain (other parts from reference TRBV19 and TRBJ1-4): DGGITQSPKYLFRKEGQNVTLSCEQNLNHDAMYWYRQDPGQGLRLIYYSQIVNDFQKGDIAEGYSVSREKKESFPLTVTSAQKNPTAFYLCASSRPLRRGSNEKLFFGSGTQLSVL.

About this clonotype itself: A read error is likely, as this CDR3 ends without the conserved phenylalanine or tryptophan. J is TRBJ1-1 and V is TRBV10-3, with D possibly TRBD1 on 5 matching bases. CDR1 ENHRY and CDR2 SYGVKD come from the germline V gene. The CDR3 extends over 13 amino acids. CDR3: CAISGTPNIEAFL. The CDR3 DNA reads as TGTGCCATCAGTGGGACACCGAACATTGAAGCTTTCCTT.

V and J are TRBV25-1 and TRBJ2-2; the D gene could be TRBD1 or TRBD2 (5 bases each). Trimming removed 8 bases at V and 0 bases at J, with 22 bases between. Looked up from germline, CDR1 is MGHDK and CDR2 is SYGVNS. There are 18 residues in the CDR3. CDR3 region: CASSPGLEGPANTGELFF. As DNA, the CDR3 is TGTGCCAGCTCACCCGGGCTTGAGGGGCCCGCGAACACCGGGGAGCTGTTTTTT.

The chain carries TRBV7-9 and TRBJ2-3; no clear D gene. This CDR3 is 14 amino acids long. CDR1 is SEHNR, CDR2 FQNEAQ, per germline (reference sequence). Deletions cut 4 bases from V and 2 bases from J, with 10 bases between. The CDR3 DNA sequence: TGTGCCAGCAGCTCGTGGGCGCACACAGATACGCAGTATTTT. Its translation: CASSSWAHTDTQYF.

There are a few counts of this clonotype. The CDR3 protein is CASSLGALGYGYTF. CDR3 DNA: TGTGCCAGCAGCTTAGGGGCTCTGGGCTATGGCTACACCTTC. This sequence joins TRBV7-2 and TRBJ1-2; no clear D. The CDR3 length is 14 residues. Germline CDR1 is SGHTA and CDR2 is FQGNSA. The V gene lost 1 base and the J gene lost 4 bases, with 10 bases spanning the gap.

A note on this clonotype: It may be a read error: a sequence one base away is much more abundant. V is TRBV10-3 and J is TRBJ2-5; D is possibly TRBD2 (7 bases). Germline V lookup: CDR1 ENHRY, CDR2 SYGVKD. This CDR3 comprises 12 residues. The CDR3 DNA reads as TGTGCCACCACCGGGGGGCAAGAGACCCGGTACTTC. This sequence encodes CATTGGQETRYF.

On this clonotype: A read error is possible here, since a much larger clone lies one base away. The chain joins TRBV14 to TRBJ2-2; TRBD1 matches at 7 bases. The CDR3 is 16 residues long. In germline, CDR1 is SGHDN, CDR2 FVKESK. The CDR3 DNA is TGTGCCAGCAGCCCAAGACAGGGAAGGAACACCCGGGAGCTGTTTTTT. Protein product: CASSPRQGRNTRELFF. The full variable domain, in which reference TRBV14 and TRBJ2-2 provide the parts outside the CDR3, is EAGVTQFPSHSVIEKGQTVTLRCDPISGHDNLYWYRRVMGKEIKFLLHFVKESKQDESGMPNNRFLAERTGGTYSTLKVQPAELEDSGVYFCASSPRQGRNTRELFFGEGSRLTVL.

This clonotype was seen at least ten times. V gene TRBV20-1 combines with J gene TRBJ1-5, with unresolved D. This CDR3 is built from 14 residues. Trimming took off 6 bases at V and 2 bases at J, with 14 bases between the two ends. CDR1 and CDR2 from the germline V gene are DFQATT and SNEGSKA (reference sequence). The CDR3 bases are TGCAGTGCCCGGTGGGATTCGGGCAATCAGCCCCAGCATTTT. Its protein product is CSARWDSGNQPQHF.

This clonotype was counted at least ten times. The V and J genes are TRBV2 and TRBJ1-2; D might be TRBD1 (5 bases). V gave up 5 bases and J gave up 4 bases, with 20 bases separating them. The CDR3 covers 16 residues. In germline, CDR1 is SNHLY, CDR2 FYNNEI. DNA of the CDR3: TGTGCCAGCAGTCCTCCCGGGGGAGGGATAAGCTATGGCTACACCTTC. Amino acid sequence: CASSPPGGGISYGYTF.

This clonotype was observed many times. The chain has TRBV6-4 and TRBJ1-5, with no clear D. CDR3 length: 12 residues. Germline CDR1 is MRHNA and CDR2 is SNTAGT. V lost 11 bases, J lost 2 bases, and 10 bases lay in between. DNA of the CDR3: TGTGCCCCGGATTCGGGCAATCAGCCCCAGCATTTT. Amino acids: CAPDSGNQPQHF.

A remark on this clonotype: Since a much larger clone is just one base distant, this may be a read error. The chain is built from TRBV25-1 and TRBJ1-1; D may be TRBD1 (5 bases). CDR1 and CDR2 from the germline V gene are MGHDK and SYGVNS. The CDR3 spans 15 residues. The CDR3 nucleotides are TGTGCCGGCAGAGGGACGAGGGGTCGGGTAGCTGAAGCTTTCTTT. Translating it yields CAGRGTRGRVAEAFF.

This CDR3 is CASTSGQGWNSPLHF. CDR3 DNA: TGTGCCAGCACTAGCGGACAGGGCTGGAATTCACCCCTCCACTTT. The chain combines TRBV7-4 with TRBJ1-6, with 8 nucleotides matching TRBD1. J gave up 7 bases and V 7 bases, and 9 bases lay outside the gene matches. The CDR3 totals 15 residues. Germline CDR1 and CDR2: SGHVT and SQSDAQ.

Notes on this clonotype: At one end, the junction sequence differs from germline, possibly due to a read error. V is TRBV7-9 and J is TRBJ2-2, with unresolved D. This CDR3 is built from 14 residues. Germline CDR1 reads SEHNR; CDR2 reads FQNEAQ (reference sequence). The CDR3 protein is CASSRNRNTGELFF. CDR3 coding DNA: TGCGCCAGCAGCCGTAACAGGAACACCGGGGAGCTGTTTTTT.

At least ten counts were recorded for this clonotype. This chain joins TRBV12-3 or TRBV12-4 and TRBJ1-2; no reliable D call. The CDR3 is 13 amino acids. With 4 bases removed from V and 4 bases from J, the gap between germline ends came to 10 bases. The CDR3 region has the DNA TGTGCCAGCAGTTATATTCCGGGCTATGGCTACACCTTC. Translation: CASSYIPGYGYTF.

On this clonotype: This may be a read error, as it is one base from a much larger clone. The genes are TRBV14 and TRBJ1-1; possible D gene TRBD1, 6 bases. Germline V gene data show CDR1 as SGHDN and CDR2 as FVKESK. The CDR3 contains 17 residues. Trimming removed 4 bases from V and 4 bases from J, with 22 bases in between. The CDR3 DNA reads TGTGCCAGCAGCCCGTGCAGGGGTTCAGTGGGGACCACTGAAGCTTTCTTT. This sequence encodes CASSPCRGSVGTTEAFF.

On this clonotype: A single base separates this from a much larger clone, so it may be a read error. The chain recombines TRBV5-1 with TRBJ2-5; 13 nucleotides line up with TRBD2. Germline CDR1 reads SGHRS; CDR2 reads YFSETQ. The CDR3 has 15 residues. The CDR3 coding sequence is TGTGCCAGCAGCTTCGGACTAGCGGGGGAAGAGACCCAGTACTTC. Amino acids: CASSFGLAGEETQYF. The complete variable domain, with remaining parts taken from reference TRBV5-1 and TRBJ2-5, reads KAGVTQTPRYLIKTRGQQVTLSCSPISGHRSVSWYQQTPGQGLQFLFEYFSETQRNKGNFPGRFSGRQFSNSRSEMNVSTLELGDSALYLCASSFGLAGEETQYFGPGTRLLVL.

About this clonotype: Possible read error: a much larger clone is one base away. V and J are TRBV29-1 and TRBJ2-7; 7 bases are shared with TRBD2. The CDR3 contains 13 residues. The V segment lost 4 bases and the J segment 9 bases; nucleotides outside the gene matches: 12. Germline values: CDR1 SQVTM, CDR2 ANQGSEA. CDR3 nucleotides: TGCAGCGTTGGGGGAGGGGAGGTCGGCGGGCAGTACTTC. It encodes CSVGGGEVGGQYF.

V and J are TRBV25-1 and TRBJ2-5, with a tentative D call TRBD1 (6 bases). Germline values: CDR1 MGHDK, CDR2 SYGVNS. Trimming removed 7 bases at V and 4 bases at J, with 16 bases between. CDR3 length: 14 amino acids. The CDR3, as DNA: TGTGCCAGCACCGGAAAGCAGGGGACAGAGACCCAGTACTTC. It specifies CASTGKQGTETQYF.

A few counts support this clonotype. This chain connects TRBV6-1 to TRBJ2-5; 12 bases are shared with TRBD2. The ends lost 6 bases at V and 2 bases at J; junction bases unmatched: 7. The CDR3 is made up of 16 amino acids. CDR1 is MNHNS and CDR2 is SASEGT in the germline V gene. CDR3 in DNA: TGTGCCAGCAGACTAGGACTAGCGGGGACTCAAGAGACCCAGTACTTC. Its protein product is CASRLGLAGTQETQYF.

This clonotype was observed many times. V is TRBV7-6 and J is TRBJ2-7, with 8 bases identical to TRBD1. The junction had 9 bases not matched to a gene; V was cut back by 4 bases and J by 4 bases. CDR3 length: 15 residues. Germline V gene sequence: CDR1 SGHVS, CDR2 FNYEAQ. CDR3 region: CASSSAGQGAYEQYF. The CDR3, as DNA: TGTGCCAGCAGCTCAGCTGGGCAGGGGGCGTACGAGCAGTACTTC.

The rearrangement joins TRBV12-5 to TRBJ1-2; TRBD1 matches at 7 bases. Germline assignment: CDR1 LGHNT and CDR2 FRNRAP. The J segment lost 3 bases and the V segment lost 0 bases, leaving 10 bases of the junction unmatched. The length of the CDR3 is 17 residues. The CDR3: CASGLVLGNRGDYGYTF. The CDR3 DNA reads TGTGCTAGTGGTTTGGTACTCGGCAACAGGGGCGACTATGGCTACACCTTC.

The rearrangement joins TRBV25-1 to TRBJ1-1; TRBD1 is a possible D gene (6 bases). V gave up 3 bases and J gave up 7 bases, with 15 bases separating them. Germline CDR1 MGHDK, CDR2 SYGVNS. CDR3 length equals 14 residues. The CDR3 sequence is CASSEDSATNEAFF. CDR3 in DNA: TGTGCCAGCAGTGAGGACAGTGCAACTAATGAAGCTTTCTTT.

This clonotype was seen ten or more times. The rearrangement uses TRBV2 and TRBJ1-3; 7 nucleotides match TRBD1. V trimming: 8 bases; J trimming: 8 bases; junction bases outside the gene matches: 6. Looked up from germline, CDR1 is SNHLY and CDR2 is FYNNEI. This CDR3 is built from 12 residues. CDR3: CASGGQADTIYF. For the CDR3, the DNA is TGTGCCAGCGGAGGACAGGCCGACACCATATATTTT.

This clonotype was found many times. CDR3 sequence: CSVGRDRDYEQYF. CDR3 nucleotides: TGCAGCGTTGGGCGGGACAGGGACTACGAGCAGTACTTC. This rearrangement joins TRBV29-1 to TRBJ2-7, with TRBD1 matching 9 bases. The CDR3 contains 13 residues. The V segment lost 4 bases and the J segment 3 bases; nucleotides outside the gene matches: 4. Germline assignment: CDR1 SQVTM and CDR2 ANQGSEA.

CDR3 in DNA: TGTGCCAGCAGGACTACCGGGACAGTGGGCGCTGGGGCCAACGTCCTGACTTTC. Protein product: CASRTTGTVGAGANVLTF. The chain has TRBV6-5 and TRBJ2-6, with TRBD1 identical over 7 bases. The CDR3 totals 18 residues. CDR1 MNHEY and CDR2 SVGAGI come from the germline V gene. The ends lost 6 bases at V and 2 bases at J; junction bases unmatched: 13.

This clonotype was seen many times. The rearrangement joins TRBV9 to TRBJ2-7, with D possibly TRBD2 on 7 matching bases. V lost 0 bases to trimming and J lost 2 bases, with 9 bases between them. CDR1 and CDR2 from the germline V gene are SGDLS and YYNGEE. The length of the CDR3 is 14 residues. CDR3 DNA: TGTGCCAGCAGCGTAGAGGGGGGGCCCTACGAGCAGTACTTC. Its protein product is CASSVEGGPYEQYF.

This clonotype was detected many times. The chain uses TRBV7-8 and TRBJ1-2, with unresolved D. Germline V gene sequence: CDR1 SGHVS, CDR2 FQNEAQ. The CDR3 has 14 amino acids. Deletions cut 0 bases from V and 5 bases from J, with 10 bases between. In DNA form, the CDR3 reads TGTGCCAGCAGCTTAGCCCAATCGGGGTATGGCTACACCTTC. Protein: CASSLAQSGYGYTF.

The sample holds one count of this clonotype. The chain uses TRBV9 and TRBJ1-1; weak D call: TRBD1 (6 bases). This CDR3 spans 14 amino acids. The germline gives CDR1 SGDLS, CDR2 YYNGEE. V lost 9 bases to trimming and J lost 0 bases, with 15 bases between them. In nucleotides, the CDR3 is TGTGCCAAGACAGGTTATCTCATGAACACTGAAGCTTTCTTT. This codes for CAKTGYLMNTEAFF.